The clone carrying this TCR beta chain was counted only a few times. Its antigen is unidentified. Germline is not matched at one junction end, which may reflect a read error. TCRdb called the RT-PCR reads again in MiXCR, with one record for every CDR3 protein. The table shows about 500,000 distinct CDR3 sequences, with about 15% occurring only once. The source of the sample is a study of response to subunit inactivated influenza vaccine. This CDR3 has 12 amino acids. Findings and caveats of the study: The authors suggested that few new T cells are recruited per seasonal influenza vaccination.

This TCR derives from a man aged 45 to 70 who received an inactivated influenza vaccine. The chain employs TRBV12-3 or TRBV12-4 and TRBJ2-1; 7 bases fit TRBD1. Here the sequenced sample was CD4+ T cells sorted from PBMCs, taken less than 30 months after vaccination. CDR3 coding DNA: TGTGCCAGCAGTCCCGGGACAGTGGTTGAGGTCTTC. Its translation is CASSPGTVVEVF.